This is a list of T cell receptor beta chains from one sample in a study of blood T cell repertoires in COVID-19. The assay was immunoSEQ multiplex PCR, and TCRdb's table has in-frame clones only and misses some. The sample has approximately 60,000 clones, 65% to 85% seen once. Sequencing was done on a sample of peripheral blood. All receptors derive from a man between 70 and 80 years old with active COVID-19. The CDR3 runs from the conserved cysteine through the conserved F or W. D genes are given only for firm matches. The size entry is marked missing in some rows and otherwise reads once, few, many or a size class.

j_call,v_call,d_call,clone_size,cdr3_nt,cdr3_aa
TRBJ2-5,TRBV6-2/TRBV6-3,TRBD2,NA,TGTGCCAGCAGTTGGGCGGGAGGCTCACAAGAGACCCAGTACTTC,CASSWAGGSQETQYF
TRBJ2-7,TRBV5-6,NA,NA,TGTGCCAGCAGCTTAGGGGCCTACGAGCAGTACTTC,CASSLGAYEQYF
TRBJ2-7,TRBV19,TRBD1,NA,TGTGCCAGTAGTATACGGGACAGGGCAGCCGAGCAGTACTTC,CASSIRDRAAEQYF
TRBJ2-5,TRBV7-3,TRBD1,NA,TGTGCCAGCAGCTTTGGGACAGGGGGGTCGTTGGAGACCCAGTACTTC,CASSFGTGGSLETQYF
TRBJ1-1,TRBV20-1,NA,NA,TGCAGTGCTAGTCCACGGGTTCGGGGGGCGCGGACTGAAGCTTTCTTT,CSASPRVRGARTEAFF
TRBJ2-7,TRBV27,NA,few,TGTGCCAGCAGTTTAAGGGGCCGGAGGGGACTCTACGAGCAGTACTTC,CASSLRGRRGLYEQYF
TRBJ1-1,TRBV4-3,TRBD1,once,TGCGCCAGCAGCCAAACAGGGGACACTGAAGCTTTCTTT,CASSQTGDTEAFF
TRBJ2-6,TRBV20-1,NA,NA,TGCAGTGCTAGTGGGGGCAGGGGACGCTCTGGGGCCAACGTCCTGACTTTC,CSASGGRGRSGANVLTF
TRBJ1-2,TRBV6-5,TRBD1,NA,TGTGCCAGCAGTTACCGGACAGGGGGGATGGGTGGCTACACCTTC,CASSYRTGGMGGYTF
TRBJ1-2,TRBV19,TRBD1,NA,TGTGCCAGTAGTCCTATACAGGGGAGAGACTATGGCTACACCTTC,CASSPIQGRDYGYTF
TRBJ2-1,TRBV19,TRBD1,NA,TGTGCCAGTAGGCGGGACAGGGGAGGGAATGAGCAGTTCTTC,CASRRDRGGNEQFF
TRBJ2-1,TRBV4-3,TRBD2,NA,TGCGCCAGCAGCCAAGAGGAGCTAGCGGGAGGGCCTAATGAGCAGTTCTTC,CASSQEELAGGPNEQFF
TRBJ1-1,TRBV28,TRBD1,once,TGTGCCAGCAGGCCTACAGGGGGCAAGATGAACACTGAAGCTTTCTTT,CASRPTGGKMNTEAFF
TRBJ2-1,TRBV11-3,TRBD2,once,TGTGCCAGCAGCTTAAGTCTAGCGGGAGGGTTCAGTGAGCAGTTCTTC,CASSLSLAGGFSEQFF
TRBJ1-5,TRBV12-3/TRBV12-4,NA,NA,TGTGCCAGCAGTTCAGAGGTGGGTCAGCCCCAGCATTTT,CASSSEVGQPQHF
TRBJ1-3,TRBV30,NA,NA,TGTGCCTGGAGGACAACAGGAAACACCATATATTTT,CAWRTTGNTIYF
TRBJ2-1,TRBV4-3,NA,few,TGCGCCAGCAGCCAAGATCCGCTGAGTAATGAGCAGTTCTTC,CASSQDPLSNEQFF
TRBJ1-3,TRBV5-1,TRBD1,NA,TGCGCCAGCAGCAGTACCGGACAGGGGGGAAACACCATATATTTT,CASSSTGQGGNTIYF
TRBJ1-5,TRBV5-5,NA,NA,TGTGCCAGCAGCTTGGGCGGGGAATATAGCAATCAGCCCCAGCATTTT,CASSLGGEYSNQPQHF
TRBJ2-7,TRBV5-4,NA,NA,TGTGCCAGCAGCACCGGACAGTTTAGCAACGAGCAGTACTTC,CASSTGQFSNEQYF
TRBJ1-2,TRBV19,NA,NA,TGTGCCAGTAGCCTCCCTGGGGGAGGCCGTGGCTACACCTTC,CASSLPGGGRGYTF
TRBJ2-1,TRBV4-2,NA,NA,TGTGCCAGCAGCCAAGATTTATCTAGTAGATACAATGAGCAGTTCTTC,CASSQDLSSRYNEQFF
TRBJ2-2,TRBV21-1,NA,NA,TGTGCCAGCAGCCTCCCCAGGAGGACTAGCGGGAGAGGGACCGGGGAGCTGTTTTTT,CASSLPRRTSGRGTGELFF
TRBJ2-2,TRBV5-5,NA,NA,TGTGCCAGCAGCCTCGACCGGACAGCGAACACCGGGGAGCTGTTTTTT,CASSLDRTANTGELFF
TRBJ2-1,TRBV4-3,TRBD2,few,TGCGCCAGCAGCCAAGACCTACGGGGACTAGCGGGAGGTAAAACCGGATACAATGAGCAGTTCTTC,CASSQDLRGLAGGKTGYNEQFF
TRBJ1-1,TRBV18,TRBD1,NA,TGTGCCAGCTCACCGGTGGGCAGGGGGCAAACTGAAGCTTTCTTT,CASSPVGRGQTEAFF
TRBJ2-7,TRBV25-1,NA,NA,TGTGCCAGCAGTGGGGCCAGTGCCTACGAGCAGTACTTC,CASSGASAYEQYF
TRBJ1-2,TRBV5-1,TRBD1,NA,TGCGCCAGCAGCCCGTGGACAGGGGATGACTATGGCTACACCTTC,CASSPWTGDDYGYTF
TRBJ2-1,TRBV5-1,TRBD1,NA,TGCGCCAGCAGCAGGGACAGGGGAGACGATGAGCAGTTCTTC,CASSRDRGDDEQFF
TRBJ2-1,TRBV27,TRBD2,NA,TGTGCCAGCAGTTTAAGGTCTAGCGGGCCCGGCCACTCCTACGGGAATGAGCAGTTCTTC,CASSLRSSGPGHSYGNEQFF
TRBJ2-7,TRBV27,TRBD1,NA,TGTGCCAGCAGTTTATCTGGGACAGGGACTACCTACGAGCAGTACTTC,CASSLSGTGTTYEQYF
TRBJ2-3,TRBV6-1,NA,NA,TGTGCCAGCAGTGAAGCGTTTCAGTCCACAGATACGCAGTATTTT,CASSEAFQSTDTQYF
TRBJ2-7,TRBV12-5,TRBD1,NA,TGTGCTAGTGGCCCGGGACAGGGGGCCAACGAGCAGTACTTC,CASGPGQGANEQYF
TRBJ1-1,TRBV28,NA,NA,TGTGCCAGCAGCCCTTCCCTAACTGAAGCTTTCTTT,CASSPSLTEAFF
TRBJ2-3,TRBV6-1,TRBD1,NA,TGTGCCAGCAGTGAAAGGGGGACAGGGTTCACAGATACGCAGTATTTT,CASSERGTGFTDTQYF
TRBJ2-3,TRBV3-1/TRBV3-2,TRBD2,NA,TGTGCCAGCACCCTAGCGGGAGGGAGCACAGATACGCAGTATTTT,CASTLAGGSTDTQYF
TRBJ1-2,TRBV5-1,NA,NA,TGCGCCAGCAGCTCCGGGGGGGCGCTTGGCTACACCTTC,CASSSGGALGYTF
TRBJ1-2,TRBV3-1/TRBV3-2,TRBD1,NA,TGTGCCAGCAGCCAAGTAAGGACAGGGTTTTACACCTTC,CASSQVRTGFYTF
TRBJ2-5,TRBV7-2,TRBD2,NA,TGTGCCAGCAGCTTATTGGGGGGGCAAGAGACCCAGTACTTC,CASSLLGGQETQYF
TRBJ2-7,TRBV29-1,NA,NA,TGCAGCGTTGAAAGGGGGAGCTCTCCTTACGAGCGAAAGCAGTACTTC,CSVERGSSPYERKQYF
TRBJ2-7,TRBV6-2/TRBV6-3,NA,few,TGTGCCAGCAGCGACAGGTCCGAGCAGTACTTC,CASSDRSEQYF
TRBJ2-3,TRBV3-1/TRBV3-2,TRBD2,NA,TGTGCCAGCAGCCCTGGACTAGCGGGACTTACTAGCACAGATACGCAGTATTTT,CASSPGLAGLTSTDTQYF
TRBJ2-1,TRBV14,TRBD2,NA,TGTGCCAGCAGCCAAAGACGGACCCTAGCGGGAGGCAATGAGCAGTTCTTC,CASSQRRTLAGGNEQFF
TRBJ2-2,TRBV4-2,TRBD2,NA,TGTGCCAGCAGCACCGGGACTAGCGGGAAATTGACCGGGGAGCTGTTTTTT,CASSTGTSGKLTGELFF
TRBJ2-3,TRBV7-2,TRBD2,NA,TGTGCCAGCAGCCAGCGGGAGGGCGGAGCAGATACGCAGTATTTT,CASSQREGGADTQYF
TRBJ2-3,TRBV21-1,NA,NA,TGTGCCAGCAACCTCCCTAGCGGGACCCGCACAGATACGCAGTATTTT,CASNLPSGTRTDTQYF
TRBJ1-2,TRBV28,NA,NA,TGTGCCAGCAGTTTAGCGGGGGGTCCCTATGGCTACACCTTC,CASSLAGGPYGYTF
TRBJ2-1,TRBV5-6,TRBD2,NA,TGTGCCAGCAACCTGGGGAGGGGTGAGCAGTTCTTC,CASNLGRGEQFF
TRBJ2-3,TRBV12-3/TRBV12-4,NA,NA,TGTGCCAGCAGCCTACAGGGATATACGCAGTATTTT,CASSLQGYTQYF
TRBJ1-6,TRBV21-1,NA,NA,TGTGCCAGCAGCAAAGCAGGCCCGGGGAGGCCCCTCCACTTT,CASSKAGPGRPLHF